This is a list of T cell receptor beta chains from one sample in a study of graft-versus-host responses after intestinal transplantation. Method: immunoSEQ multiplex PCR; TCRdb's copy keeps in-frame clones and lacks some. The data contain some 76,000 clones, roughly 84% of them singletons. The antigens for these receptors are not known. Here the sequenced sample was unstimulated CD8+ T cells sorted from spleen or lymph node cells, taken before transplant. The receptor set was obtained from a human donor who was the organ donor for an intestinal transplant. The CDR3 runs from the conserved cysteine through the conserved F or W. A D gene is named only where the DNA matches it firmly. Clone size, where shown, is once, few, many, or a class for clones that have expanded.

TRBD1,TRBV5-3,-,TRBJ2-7,TGTGCCAGCAGTGACAGGGGTTCCTACGAGCAGTACTTC,CASSDRGSYEQYF
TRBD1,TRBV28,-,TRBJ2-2,TGTGCCAGCAGTTTTTCCGGGACAGGGGGCACCGGGGAGCTGTTTTTT,CASSFSGTGGTGELFF
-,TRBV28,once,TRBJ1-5,TGTGCCAGCAGTTTAATATCCTGGGGCCAGCCCCAGCATTTT,CASSLISWGQPQHF
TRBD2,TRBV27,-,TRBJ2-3,TGTGCCAGCAGTTTACGGGGGGGGAGCACAGATACGCAGTATTTT,CASSLRGGSTDTQYF
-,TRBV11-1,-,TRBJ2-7,TGTGCCAGCACCCTGGGCTCTGGTCGACGAGGTGCACCCTCCTACGAGCAGTACTTC,CASTLGSGRRGAPSYEQYF
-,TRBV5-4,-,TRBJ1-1,TGTGCCAGCAGCTTTTGGCTTGGCGGGCAGGGAGGCACTGAAGCTTTCTTT,CASSFWLGGQGGTEAFF
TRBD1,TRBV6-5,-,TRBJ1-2,TGTGCCAGCAGGGACAGGGAAGTAGGTGGCTACACCTTC,CASRDREVGGYTF
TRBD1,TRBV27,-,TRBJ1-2,TGTGCCAGCAGTTTTAGTGGGACAGGATATGGCTACACCTTC,CASSFSGTGYGYTF
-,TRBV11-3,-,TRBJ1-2,TGTGCCAGCAGCTTTCATCGGGGCATCGATGACTATGGCTACACCTTC,CASSFHRGIDDYGYTF
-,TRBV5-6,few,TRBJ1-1,TGTGCCAGCAGCTTGGGTAATGAAGCTTTCTTT,CASSLGNEAFF
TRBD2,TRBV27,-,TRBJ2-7,TGTGCCACCTCCTCAGGGACTAGCGGGGGGAATGAGCAGTACTTC,CATSSGTSGGNEQYF
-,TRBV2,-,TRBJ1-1,TGTGCCGCTATGTCCCAGGGCCAGAGGGCTTTCTTT,CAAMSQGQRAFF
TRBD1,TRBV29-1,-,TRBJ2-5,TGCAGCGTTGAAAGGATCCTAACTCACCGGACAGGGTCCACCCTTGGCTTACAAGAGACCCAGTACTTC,CSVERILTHRTGSTLGLQETQYF
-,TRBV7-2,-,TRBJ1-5,TGTGCCAGCAGCTCAGTTAATCAGCCCCAGCATTTT,CASSSVNQPQHF
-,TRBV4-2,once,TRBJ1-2,TGTGCCAGCAGCCAAGGGTTAGGGGGAGACGCACTCTACTATGGCTACACCTTC,CASSQGLGGDALYYGYTF
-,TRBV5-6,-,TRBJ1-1,TGTGCCAGCAGCGCCTCGGGCGGATTAACTGAAGCTTTCTTT,CASSASGGLTEAFF
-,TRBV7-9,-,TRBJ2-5,TGTGCCAGCAGCTGGGGCGGACCTCAAGAGACCCAGTACTTC,CASSWGGPQETQYF
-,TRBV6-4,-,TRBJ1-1,TGTGCCAGCAGTCCCTACAGGCAGCGTCCTGAAGCTTTCTTT,CASSPYRQRPEAFF
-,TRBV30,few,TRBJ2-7,TGTGCCTGGAGTGAGACCCAACCGCTGCTAGTTACAGGGCGCGAGCAGTACTTC,CAWSETQPLLVTGREQYF
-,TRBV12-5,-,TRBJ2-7,TGTGCTAGTGGTTTGGACGGATACGAGCAGTACTTC,CASGLDGYEQYF
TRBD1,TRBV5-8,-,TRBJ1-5,TGTGCCAGCAGCTTAGGGACAGGGGTTAGCAATCAGCCCCAGCATTTT,CASSLGTGVSNQPQHF
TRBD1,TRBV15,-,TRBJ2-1,TGTGCCACCAGCCCGGGACAGGGCTTCACAGGGTTCAATGAGCAGTTCTTC,CATSPGQGFTGFNEQFF
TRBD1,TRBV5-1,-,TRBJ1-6,TGCGCCAGCAGCCCGGCAGGACAGGGCCGATATAATTCACCCCTCCACTTT,CASSPAGQGRYNSPLHF
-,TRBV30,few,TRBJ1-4,TGTGCCTGGAGTGTTGGGTCAACTGGAAGTGAAAAACTGTTTTTT,CAWSVGSTGSEKLFF